Detailed here is one T cell receptor beta chain. Antigen specificity is unknown. Profiling relied on immunoSEQ multiplex PCR, and the TCRdb table lists in-frame clones only, not all of them. The table records over 150,000 clones, 70% to 90% of them present only once. Pooled together were second doses at about 4 or about 12 weeks. The data originate from a study of T cell responses to AZD1222 COVID-19 vaccine. The germline V gene has CDR1 LGHDT and CDR2 YNNKEL (reference sequence). V lost 4 bases, J lost 0 bases, and 16 bases lay in between. This CDR3 comprises 16 residues. General observations from the study: There were mostly white British donors and more females than males, and clonal diversity was possibly underestimated.

The sequenced sample was peripheral blood, obtained 28 days after the second AZD1222 dose. This TCR came from an adult who received the AZD1222 COVID-19 vaccine. The chain joins TRBV3-1 (or the pseudogene TRBV3-2) to TRBJ2-7; TRBD2 might be the D (6 bases). The CDR3 DNA reads TGTGCCAGCAGCCTTGGCGCGGGACGGGTCTCCTACGAGCAGTACTTC. It codes for CASSLGAGRVSYEQYF.